This TCR beta chain was sequenced during a study of CD8 T cells in ankylosing spondylitis. Germline CDR1 reads DFQATT; CDR2 reads SNEGSKA (reference sequence). The CDR3 loop spans 15 amino acids. Trimming took 6 bases from V and 4 from J, leaving 19 bases between them. Study findings and constraints: What seemed typical of ankylosing spondylitis blood was a TCR beta motif built from several highly homologous variants.

From the 5' RACE reads, TCRdb called clonotypes with MiXCR, one entry per CDR3 protein. The table records tens of thousands of distinct CDR3 sequences, 6.2% of them present only once. This clonotype was seen ten or more times. Its antigen is currently unknown. This TCR was sampled from a male donor with ankylosing spondylitis. Specimen: synovial fluid, either unsorted or a sorted T cell fraction (not recorded which). The chain links TRBV20-1 to TRBJ2-1; no definite D call. CDR3 in DNA: TGCAGTGCCCCCCCCATTGGGCTAGTATACAATGAGCAGTTCTTC. Translating gives CSAPPIGLVYNEQFF.